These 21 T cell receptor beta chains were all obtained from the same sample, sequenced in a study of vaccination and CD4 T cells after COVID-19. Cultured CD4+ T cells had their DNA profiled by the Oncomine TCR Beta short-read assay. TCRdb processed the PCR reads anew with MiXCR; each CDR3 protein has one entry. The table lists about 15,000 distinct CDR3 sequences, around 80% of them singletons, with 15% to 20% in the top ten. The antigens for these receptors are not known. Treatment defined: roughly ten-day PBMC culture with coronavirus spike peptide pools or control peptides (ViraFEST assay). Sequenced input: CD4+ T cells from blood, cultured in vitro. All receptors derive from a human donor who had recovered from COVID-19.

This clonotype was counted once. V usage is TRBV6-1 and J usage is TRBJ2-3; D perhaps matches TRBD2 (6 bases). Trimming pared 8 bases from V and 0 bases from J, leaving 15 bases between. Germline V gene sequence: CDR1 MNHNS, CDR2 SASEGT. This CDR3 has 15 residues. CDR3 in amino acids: CASRQTRGSTDTQYF. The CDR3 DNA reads TGTGCCAGCCGTCAGACTAGGGGAAGCACAGATACGCAGTATTTT.

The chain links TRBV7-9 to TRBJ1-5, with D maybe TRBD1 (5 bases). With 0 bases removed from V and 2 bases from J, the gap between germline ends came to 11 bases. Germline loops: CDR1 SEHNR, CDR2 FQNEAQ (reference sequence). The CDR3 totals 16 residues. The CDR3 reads CASSLAGAGGNQPQHF. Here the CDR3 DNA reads TGTGCCAGCAGCTTAGCAGGGGCTGGTGGCAATCAGCCCCAGCATTTT.

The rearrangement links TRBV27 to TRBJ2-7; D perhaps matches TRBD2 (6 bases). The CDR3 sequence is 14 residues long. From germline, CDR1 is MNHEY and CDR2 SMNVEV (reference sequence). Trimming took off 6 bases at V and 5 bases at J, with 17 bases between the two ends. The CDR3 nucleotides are TGTGCCAGCAGCCCACGCTGGGACTTGGACGAGCAGTACTTC. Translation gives CASSPRWDLDEQYF.

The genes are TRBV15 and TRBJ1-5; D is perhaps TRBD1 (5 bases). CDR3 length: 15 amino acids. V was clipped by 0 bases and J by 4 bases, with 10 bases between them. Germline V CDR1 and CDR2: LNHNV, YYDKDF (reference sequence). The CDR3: CATSREGGGNQPQHF. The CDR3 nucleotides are TGTGCCACCAGCAGAGAGGGCGGGGGGAATCAGCCCCAGCATTTT.

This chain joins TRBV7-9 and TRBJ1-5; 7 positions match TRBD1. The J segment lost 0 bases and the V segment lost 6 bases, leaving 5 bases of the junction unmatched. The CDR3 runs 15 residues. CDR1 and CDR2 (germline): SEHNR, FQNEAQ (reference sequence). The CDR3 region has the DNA TGTGCCAGCAGTCTCTGGGACAGTAGCAATCAGCCCCAGCATTTT. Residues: CASSLWDSSNQPQHF.

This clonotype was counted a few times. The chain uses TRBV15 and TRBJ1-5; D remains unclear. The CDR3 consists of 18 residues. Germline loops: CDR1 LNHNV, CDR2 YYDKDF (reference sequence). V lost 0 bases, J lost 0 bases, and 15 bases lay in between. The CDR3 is CATSREIGSFGSNQPQHF. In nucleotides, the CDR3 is TGTGCCACCAGCAGAGAAATAGGGAGTTTTGGTAGCAATCAGCCCCAGCATTTT.

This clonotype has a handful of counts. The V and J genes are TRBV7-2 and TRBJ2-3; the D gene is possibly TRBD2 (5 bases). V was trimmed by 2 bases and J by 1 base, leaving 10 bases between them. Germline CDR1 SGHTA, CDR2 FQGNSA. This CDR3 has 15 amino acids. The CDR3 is CASSLTAVGTDTQYF. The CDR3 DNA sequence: TGTGCCAGCAGCTTAACAGCGGTCGGCACAGATACGCAGTATTTT. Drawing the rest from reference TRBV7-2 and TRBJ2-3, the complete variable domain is GAGVSQSPSNKVTEKGKDVELRCDPISGHTALYWYRQSLGQGLEFLIYFQGNSAPDKSGLPSDRFSAERTGGSVSTLTIQRTQQEDSAVYLCASSLTAVGTDTQYFGPGTRLTVL.

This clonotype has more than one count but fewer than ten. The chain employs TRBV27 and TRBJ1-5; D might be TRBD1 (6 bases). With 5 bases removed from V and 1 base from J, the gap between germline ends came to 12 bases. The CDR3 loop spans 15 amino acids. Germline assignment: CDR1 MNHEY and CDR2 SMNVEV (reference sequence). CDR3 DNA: TGTGCCAGCAGTCAAACTAGGGGGAGCAATCAGCCCCAGCATTTT. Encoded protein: CASSQTRGSNQPQHF.

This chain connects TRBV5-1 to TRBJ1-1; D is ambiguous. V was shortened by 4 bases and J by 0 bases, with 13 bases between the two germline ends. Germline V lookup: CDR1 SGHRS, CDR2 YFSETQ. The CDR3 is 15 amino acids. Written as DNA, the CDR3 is TGCGCCAGCAGCACTCACAAGGGAGTGAACACTGAAGCTTTCTTT. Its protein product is CASSTHKGVNTEAFF.

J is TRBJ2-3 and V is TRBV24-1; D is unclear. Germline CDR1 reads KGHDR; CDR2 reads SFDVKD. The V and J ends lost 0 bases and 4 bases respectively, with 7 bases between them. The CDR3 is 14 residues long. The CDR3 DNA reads TGTGCCACCAGTGATTTGGAATTTGCAGATACGCAGTATTTT. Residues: CATSDLEFADTQYF.

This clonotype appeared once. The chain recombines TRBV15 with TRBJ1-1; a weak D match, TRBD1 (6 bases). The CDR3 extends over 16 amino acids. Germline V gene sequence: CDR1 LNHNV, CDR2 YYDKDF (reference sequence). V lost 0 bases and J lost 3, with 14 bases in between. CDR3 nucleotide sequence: TGTGCCACCAGCAGAGACCGGGGGCGCGTCGACACTGAAGCTTTCTTT. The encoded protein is CATSRDRGRVDTEAFF.

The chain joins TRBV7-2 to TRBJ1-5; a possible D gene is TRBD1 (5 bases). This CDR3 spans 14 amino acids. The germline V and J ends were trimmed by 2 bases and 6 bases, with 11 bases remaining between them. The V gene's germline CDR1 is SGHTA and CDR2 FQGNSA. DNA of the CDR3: TGTGCCAGCAGCTTACAGGGCTCCGTTCAGCCCCAGCATTTT. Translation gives CASSLQGSVQPQHF.

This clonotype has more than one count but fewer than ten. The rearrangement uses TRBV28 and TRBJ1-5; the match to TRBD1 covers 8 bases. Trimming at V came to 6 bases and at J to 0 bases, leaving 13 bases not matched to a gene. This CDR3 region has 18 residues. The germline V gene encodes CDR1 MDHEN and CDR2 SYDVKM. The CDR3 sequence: CASSETGTGANSNQPQHF. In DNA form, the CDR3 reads TGTGCCAGCAGCGAAACCGGGACAGGAGCGAATAGCAATCAGCCCCAGCATTTT.

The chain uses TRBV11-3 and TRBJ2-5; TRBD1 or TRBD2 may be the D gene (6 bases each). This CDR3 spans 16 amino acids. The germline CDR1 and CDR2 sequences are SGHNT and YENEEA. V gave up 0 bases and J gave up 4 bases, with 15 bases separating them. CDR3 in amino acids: CASSLDGARGAETQYF. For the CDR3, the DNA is TGTGCCAGCAGCTTAGATGGGGCGAGGGGGGCAGAGACCCAGTACTTC.

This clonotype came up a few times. The DNA of the CDR3 is TGTGCCAGCAGCCCATCGGGGCGTAATCAGCCCCAGCATTTT. The encoded protein is CASSPSGRNQPQHF. The V gene is TRBV7-2, the J gene TRBJ1-5; D is perhaps TRBD1 (5 bases). V dropped 5 bases and J dropped 4 bases, with 12 bases sitting between them. Germline V gene lookup returns CDR1 SGHTA and CDR2 FQGNSA. The CDR3 is 14 residues long.

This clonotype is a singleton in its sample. The CDR3, as DNA: TGTGCCAGTACCGGGCCCCTGATTGAAGCTTTCTTT. This translates into CASTGPLIEAFF. The genes are TRBV30 and TRBJ1-1, with no clear D. V lost 8 bases and J lost 7, with 17 bases in between. The CDR3 contains 12 residues. CDR1 and CDR2 (germline): GTSNPN, SVGIG (reference sequence).

The CDR3 DNA sequence: TGTGCCATCAGTGAGGGACAGGAACTAGGGAATCAGCCCCAGCATTTT. Translation gives CAISEGQELGNQPQHF. The chain couples TRBV10-3 to TRBJ1-5; 7 bases agree with TRBD1. The CDR3 loop spans 16 amino acids. V trimming: 2 bases; J trimming: 4 bases; junction bases outside the gene matches: 8. Per the germline V gene, CDR1 is ENHRY and CDR2 is SYGVKD.

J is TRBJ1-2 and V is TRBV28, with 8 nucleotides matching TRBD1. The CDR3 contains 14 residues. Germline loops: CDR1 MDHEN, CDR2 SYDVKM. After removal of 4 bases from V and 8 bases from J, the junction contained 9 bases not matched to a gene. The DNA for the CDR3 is TGTGCCAGCAGTTCCCCGGACAGGGCTAAGGGCTACACCTTC. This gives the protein CASSSPDRAKGYTF.

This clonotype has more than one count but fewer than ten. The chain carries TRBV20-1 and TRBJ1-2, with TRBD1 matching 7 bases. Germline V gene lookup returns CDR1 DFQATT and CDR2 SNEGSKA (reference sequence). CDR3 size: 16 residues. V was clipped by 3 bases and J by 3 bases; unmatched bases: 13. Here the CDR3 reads CSARADLGQVHYGYTF. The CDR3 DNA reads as TGCAGTGCTAGGGCTGACCTCGGACAGGTCCACTATGGCTACACCTTC.

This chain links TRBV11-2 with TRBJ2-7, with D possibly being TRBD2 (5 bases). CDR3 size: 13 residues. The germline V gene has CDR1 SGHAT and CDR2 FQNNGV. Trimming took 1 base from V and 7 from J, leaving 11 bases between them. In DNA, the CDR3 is TGTGCCAGCAGCTTAGGGGTTGGCGGGGAGCAGTACTTC. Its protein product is CASSLGVGGEQYF. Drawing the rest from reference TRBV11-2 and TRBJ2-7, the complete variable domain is EAGVAQSPRYKIIEKRQSVAFWCNPISGHATLYWYQQILGQGPKLLIQFQNNGVVDDSQLPKDRFSAERLKGVDSTLKIQPAKLEDSAVYLCASSLGVGGEQYFGPGTRLTVT.

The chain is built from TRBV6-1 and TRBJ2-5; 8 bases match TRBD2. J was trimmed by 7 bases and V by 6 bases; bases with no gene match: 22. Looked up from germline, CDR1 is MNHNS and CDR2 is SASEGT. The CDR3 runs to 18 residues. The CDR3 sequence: CASRNRPSPLAGTRTQYF. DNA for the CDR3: TGTGCCAGCAGAAACCGGCCCAGCCCCTTAGCGGGGACTCGGACCCAGTACTTC.